The T cell receptor (beta chain) under discussion was sequenced for a study of blood T cell repertoires in COVID-19. Study details: Sites across the United States, Italy and Spain contributed samples from acute and convalescent COVID-19. T cells, B-cell-depleted T cells, or PBMCs supplied cDNA or gDNA.

The CDR3 is made up of 15 amino acids. V was clipped by 7 bases and J by 6 bases; unmatched bases: 9. Germline V lookup: CDR1 MNHEY, CDR2 SVGAGI. As handled by the study authors: Estimation of nucleated cell counts relied on the amplification of reference gene primers. Produced via immunoSEQ multiplex PCR; TCRdb's table is partial and in-frame only. V and J calls and clone size are as listed in that table; D and trimming were resolved from the DNA. Of around 170,000 clones in the sample, about 86% were seen once. V and J are TRBV6-5 and TRBJ2-1; 10 nucleotides line up with TRBD1. The source material was peripheral blood. The source is a man in his thirties or forties with active or convalescent COVID-19. The CDR3 spells CASTPGTGEGNEQFF. CDR3 coding DNA: TGTGCCAGCACCCCTGGGACAGGGGAGGGCAATGAGCAGTTCTTC.